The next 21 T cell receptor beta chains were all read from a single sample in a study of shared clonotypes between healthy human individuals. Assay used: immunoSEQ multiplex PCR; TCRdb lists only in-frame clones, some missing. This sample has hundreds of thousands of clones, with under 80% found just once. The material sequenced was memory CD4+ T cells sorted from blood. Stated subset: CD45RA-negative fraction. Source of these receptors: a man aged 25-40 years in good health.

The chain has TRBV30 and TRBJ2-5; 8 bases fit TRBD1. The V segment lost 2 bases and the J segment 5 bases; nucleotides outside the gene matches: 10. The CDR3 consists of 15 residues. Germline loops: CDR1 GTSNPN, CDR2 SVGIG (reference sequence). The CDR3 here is CAWSRPTGARETQYF. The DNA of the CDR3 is TGTGCCTGGAGTCGGCCGACAGGGGCTAGGGAGACCCAGTACTTC.

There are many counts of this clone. In DNA, the CDR3 is TGTGCCAGCAGCTTAGCAGGGTTGAACGAGCAGTACTTC. Protein sequence: CASSLAGLNEQYF. V usage is TRBV11-2 and J usage is TRBJ2-7; tentatively, D is TRBD1 (5 bases). In germline, CDR1 is SGHAT, CDR2 FQNNGV. V lost 1 base, J lost 5 bases, and 9 bases lay in between. The CDR3 consists of 13 residues.

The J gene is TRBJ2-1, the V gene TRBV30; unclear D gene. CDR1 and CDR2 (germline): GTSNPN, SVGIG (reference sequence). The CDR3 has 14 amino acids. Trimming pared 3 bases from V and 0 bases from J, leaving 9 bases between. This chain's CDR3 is CAWSSRNSYNEQFF. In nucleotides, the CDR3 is TGTGCCTGGAGCAGCCGGAACTCCTACAATGAGCAGTTCTTC.

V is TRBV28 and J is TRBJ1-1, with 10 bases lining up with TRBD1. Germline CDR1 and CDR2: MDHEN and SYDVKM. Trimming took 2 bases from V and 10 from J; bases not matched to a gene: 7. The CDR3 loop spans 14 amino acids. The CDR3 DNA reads TGTGCCAGCAGTTTAGGACAGGGGGTTTTTCGAGCTTTCTTT. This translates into CASSLGQGVFRAFF.

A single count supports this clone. In DNA form, the CDR3 reads TGTGCCAGCAGCCGCAGTGCTGGCTATTACGAGCAGTACTTC. It translates to CASSRSAGYYEQYF. The V gene is TRBV28, the J gene TRBJ2-7; D not certain. The CDR3 totals 14 residues. Trimming left V 6 bases short and J 4 bases short, with 16 bases between. Germline V gene data show CDR1 as MDHEN and CDR2 as SYDVKM.

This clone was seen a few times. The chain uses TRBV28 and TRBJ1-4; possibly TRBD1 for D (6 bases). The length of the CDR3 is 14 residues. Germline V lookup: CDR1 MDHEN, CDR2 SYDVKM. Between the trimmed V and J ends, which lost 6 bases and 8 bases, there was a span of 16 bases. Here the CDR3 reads CASSPGGGWEKLFF. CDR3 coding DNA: TGTGCCAGCAGCCCGGGGGGCGGTTGGGAAAAACTGTTTTTT.

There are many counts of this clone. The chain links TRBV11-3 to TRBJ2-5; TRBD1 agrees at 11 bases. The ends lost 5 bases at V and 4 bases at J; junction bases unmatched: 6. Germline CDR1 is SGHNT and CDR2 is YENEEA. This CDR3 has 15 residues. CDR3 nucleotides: TGTGCCAGCAGCCTGGGACAGGGGGAGATAGAGACCCAGTACTTC. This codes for CASSLGQGEIETQYF.

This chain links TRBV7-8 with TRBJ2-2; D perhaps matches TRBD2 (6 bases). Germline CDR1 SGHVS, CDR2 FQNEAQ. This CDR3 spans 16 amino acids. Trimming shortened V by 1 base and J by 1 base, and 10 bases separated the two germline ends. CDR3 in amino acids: CASSLDVRGNTGELFF. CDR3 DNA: TGTGCCAGCAGCTTAGATGTGCGGGGGAACACCGGGGAGCTGTTTTTT.

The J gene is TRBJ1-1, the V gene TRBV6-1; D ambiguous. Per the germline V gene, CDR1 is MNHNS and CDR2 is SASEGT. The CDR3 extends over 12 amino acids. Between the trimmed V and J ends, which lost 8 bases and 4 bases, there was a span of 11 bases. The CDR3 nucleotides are TGTGCCAGCTCACTTCGAACCACTGAAGCTTTCTTT. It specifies CASSLRTTEAFF.

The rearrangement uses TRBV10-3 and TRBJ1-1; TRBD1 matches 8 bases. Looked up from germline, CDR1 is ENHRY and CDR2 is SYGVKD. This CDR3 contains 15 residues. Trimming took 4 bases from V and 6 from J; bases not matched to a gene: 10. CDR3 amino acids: CAISGPTGEVAEAFF. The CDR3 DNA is TGTGCCATCAGTGGCCCGACAGGGGAAGTCGCTGAAGCTTTCTTT.

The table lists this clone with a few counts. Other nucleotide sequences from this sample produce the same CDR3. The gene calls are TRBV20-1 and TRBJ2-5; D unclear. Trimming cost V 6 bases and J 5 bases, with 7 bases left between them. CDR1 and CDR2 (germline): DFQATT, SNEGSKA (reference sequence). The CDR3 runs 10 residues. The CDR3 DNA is TGCAGTGCGCAAAGGGAGACCCAGTACTTC. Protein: CSAQRETQYF.

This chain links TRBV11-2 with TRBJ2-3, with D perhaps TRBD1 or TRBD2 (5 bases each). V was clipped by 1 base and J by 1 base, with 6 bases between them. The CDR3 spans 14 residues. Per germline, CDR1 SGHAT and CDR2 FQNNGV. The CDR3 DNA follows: TGTGCCAGCAGCTTAGGAGGGGGCACAGATACGCAGTATTTT. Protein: CASSLGGGTDTQYF.

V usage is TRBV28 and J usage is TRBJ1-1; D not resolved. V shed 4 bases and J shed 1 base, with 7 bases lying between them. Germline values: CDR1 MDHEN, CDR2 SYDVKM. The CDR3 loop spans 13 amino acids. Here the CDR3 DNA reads TGTGCCAGCAGTTCACCAGGGAACACTGAAGCTTTCTTT. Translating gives CASSSPGNTEAFF.

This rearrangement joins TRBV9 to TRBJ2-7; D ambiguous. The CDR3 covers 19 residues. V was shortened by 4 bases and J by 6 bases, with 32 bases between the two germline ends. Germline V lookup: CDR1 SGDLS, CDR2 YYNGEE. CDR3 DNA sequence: TGTGCCAGCAGCTCCTACAGTGCGGCCTCTACGAATCGGGTTTTCGAGCAGTACTTC. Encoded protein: CASSSYSAASTNRVFEQYF.

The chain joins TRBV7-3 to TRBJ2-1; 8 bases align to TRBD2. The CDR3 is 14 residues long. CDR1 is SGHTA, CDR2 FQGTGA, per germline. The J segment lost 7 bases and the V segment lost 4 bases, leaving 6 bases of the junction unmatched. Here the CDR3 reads CASSSSGGQNEQFF. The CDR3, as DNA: TGTGCCAGCAGCTCGAGCGGGGGTCAAAATGAGCAGTTCTTC.

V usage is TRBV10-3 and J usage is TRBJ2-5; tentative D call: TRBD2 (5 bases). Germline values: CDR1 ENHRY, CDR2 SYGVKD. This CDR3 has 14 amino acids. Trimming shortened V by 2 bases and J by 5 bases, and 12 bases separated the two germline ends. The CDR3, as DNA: TGTGCCATCAGTGAGATGAGAGGGATTGAGACCCAGTACTTC. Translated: CAISEMRGIETQYF.

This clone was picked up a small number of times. The CDR3 sequence: CASSPSAAANTGELFF. The DNA for the CDR3 is TGTGCCAGCTCACCGTCGGCGGCCGCGAACACCGGGGAGCTGTTTTTT. The rearrangement uses TRBV18 and TRBJ2-2, with D unclear. CDR1 is KGHSH and CDR2 is LQKENI in the germline V gene. Deletions cut 3 bases from V and 0 bases from J, with 11 bases between. The length of the CDR3 is 16 residues.

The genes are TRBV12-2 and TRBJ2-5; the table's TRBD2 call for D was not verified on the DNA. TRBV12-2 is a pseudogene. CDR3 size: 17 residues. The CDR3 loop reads CASRLDLGAGVGETQYF. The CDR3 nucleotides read TGTGCAAGTCGCTTAGATTTGGGAGCGGGAGTCGGAGAGACCCAGTACTTC.

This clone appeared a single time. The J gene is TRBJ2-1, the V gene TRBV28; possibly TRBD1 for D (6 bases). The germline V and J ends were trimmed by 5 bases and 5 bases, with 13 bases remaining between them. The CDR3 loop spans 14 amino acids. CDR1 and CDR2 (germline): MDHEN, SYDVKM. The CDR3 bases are TGTGCCAGCAGTGCAGGACAGCCCGACAATGAGCAGTTCTTC. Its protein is CASSAGQPDNEQFF.

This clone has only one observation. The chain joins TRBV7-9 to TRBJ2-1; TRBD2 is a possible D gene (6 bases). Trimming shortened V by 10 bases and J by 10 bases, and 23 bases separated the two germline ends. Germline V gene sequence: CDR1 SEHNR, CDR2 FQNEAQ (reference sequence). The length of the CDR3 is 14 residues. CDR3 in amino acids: CATSGPGGGNEQFF. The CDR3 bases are TGTGCCACCTCGGGACCCGGGGGTGGGAACGAGCAGTTCTTC.

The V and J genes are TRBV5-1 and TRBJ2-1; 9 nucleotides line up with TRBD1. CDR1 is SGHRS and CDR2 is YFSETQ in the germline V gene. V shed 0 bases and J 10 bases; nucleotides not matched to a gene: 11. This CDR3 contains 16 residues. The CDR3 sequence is CASSLGDRGKGDEQFF. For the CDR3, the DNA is TGCGCCAGCAGCTTGGGAGACAGGGGGAAGGGGGACGAGCAGTTCTTC.